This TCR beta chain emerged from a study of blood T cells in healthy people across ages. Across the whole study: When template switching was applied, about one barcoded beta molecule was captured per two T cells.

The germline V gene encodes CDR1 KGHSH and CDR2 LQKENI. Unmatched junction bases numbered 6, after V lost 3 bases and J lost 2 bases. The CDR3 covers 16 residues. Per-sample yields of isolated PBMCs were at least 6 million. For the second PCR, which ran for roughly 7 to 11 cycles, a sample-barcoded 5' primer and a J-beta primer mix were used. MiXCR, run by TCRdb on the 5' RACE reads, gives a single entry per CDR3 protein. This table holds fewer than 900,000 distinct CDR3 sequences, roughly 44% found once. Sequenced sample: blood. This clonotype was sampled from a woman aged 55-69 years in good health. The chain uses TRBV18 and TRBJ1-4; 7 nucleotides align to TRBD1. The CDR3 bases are TGTGCCAGCTCACCTCCACAGGGGAACACTAATGAAAAACTGTTTTTT. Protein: CASSPPQGNTNEKLFF.